The rows below give T cell receptor beta chains drawn from one sample of a study of blood T cells in healthy people across ages. TCRdb called the 5' RACE reads again in MiXCR, with one record for every CDR3 protein. Of hundreds of thousands of distinct CDR3 sequences listed, nearly 60% are singletons. Sequenced sample: blood. The receptors originated from a man aged 25 to 40 in good health. Each CDR3 is given with its conserved first and last residue. Size is omitted from some rows. Given values are once, few, many or a class for expanded clones.

TRBV12-3/TRBV12-4	TRBJ1-5	12	.	CASSSYNQPQHF
TRBV6-2/TRBV6-3	TRBJ2-4	15	many	CASSTQGLVWNIQYF
TRBV29-1	TRBJ2-4	13	.	CSVGRTGANIQYF
TRBV20-1	TRBJ1-1	12	.	CSALDRNTEAFF
TRBV7-2	TRBJ2-7	14	few	CASSLAARSYEQYF
TRBV6-5	TRBJ2-7	15	.	CASSSSGSTYYEQYF
TRBV7-9	.	14	.	CASSLGQGEGEQYF
TRBV12-3/TRBV12-4	TRBJ1-2	16	.	CASSFPGQTGLGGYTF
TRBV25-1	.	14	once	CASSHSGTGIEQYF
TRBV6-2/TRBV6-3	TRBJ1-1	14	.	CASTSPAMNTEAFF
TRBV20-1	TRBJ1-1	10	once	CSANTATAFF
TRBV6-5	TRBJ2-1	14	few	CASSSPSPYNEQFF
TRBV2	TRBJ2-6	15	few	CASRQTDSGANVLTF
TRBV15	TRBJ2-3	15	many	CATSRDISSTDTQYF
TRBV6-2/TRBV6-3	TRBJ2-3	16	.	CASASSEAGEKDTQYF
TRBV3-1	TRBJ2-5	13	.	CASSPVRGETQYF